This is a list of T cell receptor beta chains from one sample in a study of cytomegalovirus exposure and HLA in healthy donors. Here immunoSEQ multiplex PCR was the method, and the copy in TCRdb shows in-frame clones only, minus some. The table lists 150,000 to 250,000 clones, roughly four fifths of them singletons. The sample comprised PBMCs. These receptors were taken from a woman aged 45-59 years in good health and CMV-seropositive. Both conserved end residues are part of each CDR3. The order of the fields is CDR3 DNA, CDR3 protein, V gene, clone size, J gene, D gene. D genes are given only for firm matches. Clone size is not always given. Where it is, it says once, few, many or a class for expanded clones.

cdr3_nt: TGTGCCAGCAGCTCGCGGACAGGGGGCCATCCCACAGATACGCAGTATTTT
cdr3_aa: CASSSRTGGHPTDTQYF
v_call: TRBV7-2
clone_size: -
j_call: TRBJ2-3
d_call: TRBD1

cdr3_nt: TGTGCCAGCAGCGGCACAGGGAATTCACCCCTCCACTTT
cdr3_aa: CASSGTGNSPLHF
v_call: TRBV9
clone_size: once
j_call: TRBJ1-6
d_call: -

cdr3_nt: TGTGCCAACGGACAGGGGGCGCGGCAGCCCCAGCATTTT
cdr3_aa: CANGQGARQPQHF
v_call: TRBV2
clone_size: -
j_call: TRBJ1-5
d_call: TRBD1

cdr3_nt: TGTGCCAGCAGTTTACGGGAAGACCAGCCCCAGCATTTT
cdr3_aa: CASSLREDQPQHF
v_call: TRBV27
clone_size: -
j_call: TRBJ1-5
d_call: -

cdr3_nt: TGTGCCAGTAGTATGCGGGTTATGGCAGATACGCAGTATTTT
cdr3_aa: CASSMRVMADTQYF
v_call: TRBV19
clone_size: -
j_call: TRBJ2-3
d_call: -

cdr3_nt: TGTGCCAGCACCCAAAGACTAGCGGGCCCCAATGAGCAGTTCTTC
cdr3_aa: CASTQRLAGPNEQFF
v_call: TRBV6-5
clone_size: few
j_call: TRBJ2-1
d_call: TRBD2

cdr3_nt: TGTGCCAGCAGTGAAGCGGAGGGGACAGGGGACCCTAGGCAAGAGACCCAGTACTTC
cdr3_aa: CASSEAEGTGDPRQETQYF
v_call: TRBV6-1
clone_size: -
j_call: TRBJ2-5
d_call: TRBD1

cdr3_nt: TGTGCCAGCCGCCGAAAACCGGGACTAGCCATCTACAGCGGGGAGCTGTTTTTT
cdr3_aa: CASRRKPGLAIYSGELFF
v_call: TRBV5-6
clone_size: -
j_call: TRBJ2-2
d_call: TRBD2

cdr3_nt: TGTGCCGGCAGGCTACTCCATGGAGGAGATACGCAGTATTTT
cdr3_aa: CAGRLLHGGDTQYF
v_call: TRBV2
clone_size: -
j_call: TRBJ2-3
d_call: -

cdr3_nt: TGTGCCAGCAGTTTAGGGGGGGAACATGGCTACACCTTC
cdr3_aa: CASSLGGEHGYTF
v_call: TRBV28
clone_size: once
j_call: TRBJ1-2
d_call: -

cdr3_nt: TGTGCCAGCAGCCCCAGGACAGGATTTAGCAATCAGCCCCAGCATTTT
cdr3_aa: CASSPRTGFSNQPQHF
v_call: TRBV9
clone_size: -
j_call: TRBJ1-5
d_call: TRBD1

cdr3_nt: TGTGCCAGCAGCCGGGGCGGGGGGGCTTACGAGCAGTACTTC
cdr3_aa: CASSRGGGAYEQYF
v_call: TRBV7-9
clone_size: -
j_call: TRBJ2-7
d_call: TRBD2

cdr3_nt: TGCAGCGTTGGGGACAGGGACACCGGGGAGCTGTTTTTT
cdr3_aa: CSVGDRDTGELFF
v_call: TRBV29-1
clone_size: -
j_call: TRBJ2-2
d_call: TRBD1

cdr3_nt: TGCGCCAGCAGCCGCATACAGGGCCAGAGGGGTAATTCACCCCTCCACTTT
cdr3_aa: CASSRIQGQRGNSPLHF
v_call: TRBV4-1
clone_size: -
j_call: TRBJ1-6
d_call: -

cdr3_nt: TGTGCCAGCAGCCCGACAGACCCTTTCTACAATGAGCAGTTCTTC
cdr3_aa: CASSPTDPFYNEQFF
v_call: TRBV5-8
clone_size: -
j_call: TRBJ2-1
d_call: -

cdr3_nt: TGCGCCAGCAGCTTGGAAGTAGCCAACAATGAGCAGTTCTTC
cdr3_aa: CASSLEVANNEQFF
v_call: TRBV5-1
clone_size: -
j_call: TRBJ2-1
d_call: -

cdr3_nt: TGTGCCAGCAGCCTTGCCGGGGGTCTGGGTGAGCAGTTCTTC
cdr3_aa: CASSLAGGLGEQFF
v_call: TRBV28
clone_size: -
j_call: TRBJ2-1
d_call: -

cdr3_nt: TGTGCCAGCAGTGGATTGGCCTATGGCTACACCTTC
cdr3_aa: CASSGLAYGYTF
v_call: TRBV2
clone_size: few
j_call: TRBJ1-2
d_call: -

cdr3_nt: TGTGCCAGTAGTATCGGGGGGGTTGGGTTCGGCACTGAAGCTTTCTTT
cdr3_aa: CASSIGGVGFGTEAFF
v_call: TRBV19
clone_size: -
j_call: TRBJ1-1
d_call: -

cdr3_nt: TGTGCCACCCATTGGACAGATATGAACACTGAAGCTTTCTTT
cdr3_aa: CATHWTDMNTEAFF
v_call: TRBV28
clone_size: -
j_call: TRBJ1-1
d_call: -

cdr3_nt: TGTGCCAGTAGTGGCACTAGCGGGACCCACAATGAGCAGTTCTTC
cdr3_aa: CASSGTSGTHNEQFF
v_call: TRBV19
clone_size: -
j_call: TRBJ2-1
d_call: TRBD2

cdr3_nt: TGTGCCATCAGTGAGTCGTTGGGGATCCGGGACTACGAGCAGTACTTC
cdr3_aa: CAISESLGIRDYEQYF
v_call: TRBV10-3
clone_size: -
j_call: TRBJ2-7
d_call: -

cdr3_nt: TGTGCCAGCTCAGTGGCCAACAATGAGCAGTTCTTC
cdr3_aa: CASSVANNEQFF
v_call: TRBV18
clone_size: -
j_call: TRBJ2-1
d_call: -

cdr3_nt: TGTGCCAGCAGTACACAGGTGAATCAGCCCCAGCATTTT
cdr3_aa: CASSTQVNQPQHF
v_call: TRBV6-1
clone_size: few
j_call: TRBJ1-5
d_call: -

cdr3_nt: TGTGCCACCAGCAGAACGACAGCGCCTCAAGAGACCCAGTACTTC
cdr3_aa: CATSRTTAPQETQYF
v_call: TRBV15
clone_size: -
j_call: TRBJ2-5
d_call: -

cdr3_nt: TGCGCCAGCAGCACAGGGACCTATAATTCACCCCTCCACTTT
cdr3_aa: CASSTGTYNSPLHF
v_call: TRBV5-1
clone_size: -
j_call: TRBJ1-6
d_call: -

cdr3_nt: TGTGCCAGCAAACCCTCGGGGGGCGGCGAGCAGTACTTC
cdr3_aa: CASKPSGGGEQYF
v_call: TRBV7-8
clone_size: -
j_call: TRBJ2-7
d_call: -

cdr3_nt: TGTGCCAGCAGCCAAGAAGGAGGAACAGGGGCCGAGCAGTACTTC
cdr3_aa: CASSQEGGTGAEQYF
v_call: TRBV4-2
clone_size: -
j_call: TRBJ2-7
d_call: TRBD1

cdr3_nt: TGTGCCAGCAGCTTAGGCCGGTGGACAGGTGACGATAACACCATATATTTT
cdr3_aa: CASSLGRWTGDDNTIYF
v_call: TRBV11-2
clone_size: once
j_call: TRBJ1-3
d_call: TRBD1

cdr3_nt: TGTTCCAGCAGCCCCGGGACAGGCCTCTACGAGCAGTACTTC
cdr3_aa: CSSSPGTGLYEQYF
v_call: TRBV7-9
clone_size: once
j_call: TRBJ2-7
d_call: TRBD1

cdr3_nt: TGTGCCAGCAGTGAATCTCCGTCGGGAGGGCCTTGGGAGACCCAGTACTTC
cdr3_aa: CASSESPSGGPWETQYF
v_call: TRBV25-1
clone_size: -
j_call: TRBJ2-5
d_call: TRBD2

cdr3_nt: TGCGCCAGCAGCTTGGGAGGGTCTAGCGTTTTGCAAGAGACCCAGTACTTC
cdr3_aa: CASSLGGSSVLQETQYF
v_call: TRBV5-1
clone_size: -
j_call: TRBJ2-5
d_call: -

cdr3_nt: TGTGCCAGCAGTCGGGATACCTCTAACTATGGCTACACCTTC
cdr3_aa: CASSRDTSNYGYTF
v_call: TRBV6-5
clone_size: -
j_call: TRBJ1-2
d_call: -

cdr3_nt: TGCGCCAGCAGCTTTTCTGAGCAGGGGAGAGGCTACACCTTC
cdr3_aa: CASSFSEQGRGYTF
v_call: TRBV5-1
clone_size: -
j_call: TRBJ1-2
d_call: -

cdr3_nt: TGTGCCAGCAGCTCAGGACAGGGGCAAGAGACCCAGTACTTC
cdr3_aa: CASSSGQGQETQYF
v_call: TRBV5-4
clone_size: -
j_call: TRBJ2-5
d_call: TRBD1

cdr3_nt: TGTGCCAGCAGTTTGGGGTTGGGGAGGTTTGAAGCTTTCTTT
cdr3_aa: CASSLGLGRFEAFF
v_call: TRBV28
clone_size: -
j_call: TRBJ1-1
d_call: -

cdr3_nt: TGTGCCAGCAGCTTCAGGGAGAACACTGAAGCTTTCTTT
cdr3_aa: CASSFRENTEAFF
v_call: TRBV7-2
clone_size: -
j_call: TRBJ1-1
d_call: -

cdr3_nt: TGTGCCAGCAGTGAATTGGGGACAGGGTTGGACATTCAGTACTTC
cdr3_aa: CASSELGTGLDIQYF
v_call: TRBV25-1
clone_size: once
j_call: TRBJ2-4
d_call: TRBD1

cdr3_nt: TGTGCCAGTACCAGGGGAGGGTATAATCAGCCCCAGCATTTT
cdr3_aa: CASTRGGYNQPQHF
v_call: TRBV19
clone_size: -
j_call: TRBJ1-5
d_call: -

cdr3_nt: TGCGCCAGCAGCCAAGAGATTAGGGCAGGGATGGGTATCGAGCAGTACTTC
cdr3_aa: CASSQEIRAGMGIEQYF
v_call: TRBV4-3
clone_size: -
j_call: TRBJ2-7
d_call: -

cdr3_nt: TGTGCCAGCAGTGAGACTAGATGGTACGAGCAGTACTTC
cdr3_aa: CASSETRWYEQYF
v_call: TRBV2
clone_size: -
j_call: TRBJ2-7
d_call: -

cdr3_nt: TGTGCCAGCAGTTTCTCATTAGACAGGGCTAGGGCCGGGGAGCTGTTTTTT
cdr3_aa: CASSFSLDRARAGELFF
v_call: TRBV28
clone_size: -
j_call: TRBJ2-2
d_call: TRBD1

cdr3_nt: TGTGCCAGCAGCGTAGTGCGGGATAGCGGGGAGAAAGACAATGAGCAGTTCTTC
cdr3_aa: CASSVVRDSGEKDNEQFF
v_call: TRBV9
clone_size: -
j_call: TRBJ2-1
d_call: TRBD2

cdr3_nt: TGTGCCAGCAGTCCCCGGGAGTGGCCCCTTCGTACAGATACGCAGTATTTT
cdr3_aa: CASSPREWPLRTDTQYF
v_call: TRBV27
clone_size: -
j_call: TRBJ2-3
d_call: -

cdr3_nt: TGTGCCAGCTCACCACTGGAGGGTGGTGAGACCCAGTACTTC
cdr3_aa: CASSPLEGGETQYF
v_call: TRBV18
clone_size: -
j_call: TRBJ2-5
d_call: -

cdr3_nt: TGCGCCAGCAGCTTGGAGCAGGGGACGGGCAATGAGCAGTTCTTC
cdr3_aa: CASSLEQGTGNEQFF
v_call: TRBV5-1
clone_size: -
j_call: TRBJ2-1
d_call: -

cdr3_nt: TGCAGCGTTTCACAGGATACGCAGTATTTT
cdr3_aa: CSVSQDTQYF
v_call: TRBV29-1
clone_size: -
j_call: TRBJ2-3
d_call: -

cdr3_nt: TGTGCCAGCAGTGAATTTGGAGGGAGCAATGAGCAGTTCTTC
cdr3_aa: CASSEFGGSNEQFF
v_call: TRBV25-1
clone_size: once
j_call: TRBJ2-1
d_call: -

cdr3_nt: TGTGCCAGCAACCCCGGACAGCATAGCAATCAGCCCCAGCATTTT
cdr3_aa: CASNPGQHSNQPQHF
v_call: TRBV28
clone_size: -
j_call: TRBJ1-5
d_call: -